Included here is one T cell receptor beta chain sequence, with context. Extraction of RNA preceded its reverse transcription into cDNA, which served as the sequencing template. Method: immunoSEQ multiplex PCR; TCRdb's copy keeps in-frame clones and lacks some. The sample carries some 190,000 clones, approximately 57% recorded once. These data originate in a study of CD8+ T cells in alopecia areata. The treatment was: oral pan-JAK inhibitor, 5-10 mg twice daily. The receptor was derived from a human donor with alopecia areata. This specimen consisted of CD4+ T cells sorted from blood, obtained at week 24, from a patient treated with tofacitinib.

The CDR3 coding sequence is TGTGCCAGCAGCTCCAATCCTGCAGATACGCAGTATTTT. Translated: CASSSNPADTQYF. The gene calls are TRBV7-7 and TRBJ2-3; D uncertain. V gave up 4 bases and J gave up 4 bases, with 9 bases separating them. The CDR3 covers 13 residues. Germline CDR1 and CDR2: SSHAT and FNYEAQ (reference sequence).